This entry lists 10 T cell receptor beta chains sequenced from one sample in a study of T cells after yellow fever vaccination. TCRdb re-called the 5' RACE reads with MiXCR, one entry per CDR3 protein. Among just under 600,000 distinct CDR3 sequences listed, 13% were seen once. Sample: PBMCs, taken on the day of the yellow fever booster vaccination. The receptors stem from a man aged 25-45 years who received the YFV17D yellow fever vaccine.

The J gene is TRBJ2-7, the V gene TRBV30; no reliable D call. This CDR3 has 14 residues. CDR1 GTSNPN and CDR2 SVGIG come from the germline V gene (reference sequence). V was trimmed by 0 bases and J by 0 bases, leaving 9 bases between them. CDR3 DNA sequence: TGTGCCTGGAGTGTCGGTGGTACCTCCTACGAGCAGTACTTC. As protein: CAWSVGGTSYEQYF.

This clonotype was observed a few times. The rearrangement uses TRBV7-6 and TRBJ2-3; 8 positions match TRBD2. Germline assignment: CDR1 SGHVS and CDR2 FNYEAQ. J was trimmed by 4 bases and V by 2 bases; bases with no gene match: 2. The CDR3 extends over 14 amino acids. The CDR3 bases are TGTGCCAGCAGCTTAACCGGGGGGGCAGATACGCAGTATTTT. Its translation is CASSLTGGADTQYF.

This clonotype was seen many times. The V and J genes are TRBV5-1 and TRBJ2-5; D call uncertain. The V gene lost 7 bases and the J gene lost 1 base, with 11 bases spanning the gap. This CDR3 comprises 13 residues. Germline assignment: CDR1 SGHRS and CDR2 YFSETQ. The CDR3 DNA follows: TGCGCCAGCGCCCCTTTTTTCCAAGAGACCCAGTACTTC. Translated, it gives CASAPFFQETQYF.

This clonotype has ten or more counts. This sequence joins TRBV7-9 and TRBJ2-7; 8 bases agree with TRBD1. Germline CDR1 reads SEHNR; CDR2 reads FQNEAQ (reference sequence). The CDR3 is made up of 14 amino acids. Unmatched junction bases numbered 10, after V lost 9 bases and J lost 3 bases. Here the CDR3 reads CASSLGQGNYEQYF. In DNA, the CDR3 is TGTGCCAGTAGTCTCGGACAGGGAAACTACGAGCAGTACTTC.

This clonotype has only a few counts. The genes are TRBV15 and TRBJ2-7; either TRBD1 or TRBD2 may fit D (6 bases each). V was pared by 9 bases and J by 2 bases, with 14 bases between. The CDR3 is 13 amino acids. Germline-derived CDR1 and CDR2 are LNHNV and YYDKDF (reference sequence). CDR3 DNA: TGTGCCACAGGGCGGGACACCACCTACGAGCAGTACTTC. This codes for CATGRDTTYEQYF.

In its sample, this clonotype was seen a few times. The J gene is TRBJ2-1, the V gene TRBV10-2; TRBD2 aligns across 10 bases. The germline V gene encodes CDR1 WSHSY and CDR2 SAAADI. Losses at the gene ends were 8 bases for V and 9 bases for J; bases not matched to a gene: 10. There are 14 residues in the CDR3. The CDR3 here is CASVGVGTSAEQFF. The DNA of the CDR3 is TGCGCCAGCGTTGGAGTCGGGACTAGCGCTGAGCAGTTCTTC.

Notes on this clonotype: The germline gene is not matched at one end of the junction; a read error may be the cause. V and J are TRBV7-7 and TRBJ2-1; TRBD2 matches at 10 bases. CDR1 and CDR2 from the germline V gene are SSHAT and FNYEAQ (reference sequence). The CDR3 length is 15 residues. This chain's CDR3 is CASSPPPAGGGEQFF. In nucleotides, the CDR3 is TGTGCTAGCAGCCCCCCCCCAGCGGGAGGGGGAGAGCAGTTCTTC.

CDR3 amino acids: CASSQGPNVGTGAYEQYF. Here the CDR3 DNA reads TGTGCCAGCAGCCAAGGCCCTAATGTCGGGACGGGAGCCTACGAGCAGTACTTC. The chain employs TRBV3-1 and TRBJ2-7; TRBD2 might be the D (6 bases). The CDR3 has 18 residues. Germline V gives CDR1 LGHDT, CDR2 YNNKEL (reference sequence). V was trimmed by 1 base and J by 2 bases, leaving 21 bases between them.

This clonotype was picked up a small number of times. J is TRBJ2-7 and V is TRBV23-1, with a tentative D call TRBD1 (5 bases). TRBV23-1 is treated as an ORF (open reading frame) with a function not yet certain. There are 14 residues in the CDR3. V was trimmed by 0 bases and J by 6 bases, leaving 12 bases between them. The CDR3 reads CASSQSGRRVEQYF. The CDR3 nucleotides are TGCGCCAGCAGTCAATCAGGCCGCAGGGTCGAGCAGTACTTC.

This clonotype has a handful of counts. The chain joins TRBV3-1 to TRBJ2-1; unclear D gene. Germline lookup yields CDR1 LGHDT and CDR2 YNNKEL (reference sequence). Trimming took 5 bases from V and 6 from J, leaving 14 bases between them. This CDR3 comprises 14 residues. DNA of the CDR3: TGTGCCAGCAGCACCCCAGGCACTCTCAATGAGCAGTTCTTC. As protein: CASSTPGTLNEQFF.